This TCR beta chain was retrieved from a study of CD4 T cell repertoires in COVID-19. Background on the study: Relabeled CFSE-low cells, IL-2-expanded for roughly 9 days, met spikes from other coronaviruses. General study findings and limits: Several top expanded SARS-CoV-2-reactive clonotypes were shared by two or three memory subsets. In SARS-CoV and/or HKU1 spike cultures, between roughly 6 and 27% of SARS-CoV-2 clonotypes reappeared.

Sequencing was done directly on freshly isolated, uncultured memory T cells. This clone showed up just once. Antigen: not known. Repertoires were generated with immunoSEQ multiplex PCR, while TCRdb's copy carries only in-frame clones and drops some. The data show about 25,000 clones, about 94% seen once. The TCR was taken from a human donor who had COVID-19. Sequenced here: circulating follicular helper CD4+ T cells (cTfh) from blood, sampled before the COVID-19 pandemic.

CDR3 region: CASSLGLGGSKDGYTF. CDR3 bases: TGTGCCAGCAGCTTGGGGTTAGGGGGCAGTAAGGATGGCTACACCTTC. The chain recombines TRBV7-8 with TRBJ1-2; 7 nucleotides line up with TRBD1. In germline, CDR1 is SGHVS, CDR2 FQNEAQ. The CDR3 is 16 residues long. V was clipped by 3 bases and J by 6 bases; unmatched bases: 13.